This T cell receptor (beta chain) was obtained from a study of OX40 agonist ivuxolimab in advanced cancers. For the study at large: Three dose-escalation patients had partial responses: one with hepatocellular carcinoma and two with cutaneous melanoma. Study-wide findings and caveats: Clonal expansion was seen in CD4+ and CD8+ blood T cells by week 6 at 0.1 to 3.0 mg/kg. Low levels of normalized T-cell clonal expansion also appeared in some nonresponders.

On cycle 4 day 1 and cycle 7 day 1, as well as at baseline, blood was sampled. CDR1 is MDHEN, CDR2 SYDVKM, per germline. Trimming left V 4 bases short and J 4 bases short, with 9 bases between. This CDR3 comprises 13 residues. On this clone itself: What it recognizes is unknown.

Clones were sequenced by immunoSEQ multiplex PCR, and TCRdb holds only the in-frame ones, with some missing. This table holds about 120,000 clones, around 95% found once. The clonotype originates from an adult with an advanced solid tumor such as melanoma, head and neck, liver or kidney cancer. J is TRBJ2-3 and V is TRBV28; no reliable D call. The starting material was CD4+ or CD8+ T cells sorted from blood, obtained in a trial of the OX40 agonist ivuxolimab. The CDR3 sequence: CASSYIYPDTQYF. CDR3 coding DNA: TGTGCCAGCAGTTATATCTATCCAGATACGCAGTATTTT.